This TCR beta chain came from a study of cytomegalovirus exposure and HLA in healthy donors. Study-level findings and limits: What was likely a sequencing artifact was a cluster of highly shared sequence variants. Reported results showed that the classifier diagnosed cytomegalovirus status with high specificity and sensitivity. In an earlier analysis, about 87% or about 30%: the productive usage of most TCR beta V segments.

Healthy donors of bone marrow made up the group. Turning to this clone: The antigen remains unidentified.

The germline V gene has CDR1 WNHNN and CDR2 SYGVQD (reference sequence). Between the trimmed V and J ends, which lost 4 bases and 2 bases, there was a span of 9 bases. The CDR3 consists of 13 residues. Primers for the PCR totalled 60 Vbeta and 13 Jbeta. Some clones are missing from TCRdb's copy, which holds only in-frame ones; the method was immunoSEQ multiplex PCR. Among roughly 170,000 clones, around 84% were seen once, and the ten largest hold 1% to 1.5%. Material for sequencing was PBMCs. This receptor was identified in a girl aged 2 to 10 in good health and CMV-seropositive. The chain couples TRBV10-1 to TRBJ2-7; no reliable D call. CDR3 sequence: CASSAHRTYEQYF. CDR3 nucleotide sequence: TGCGCCAGCAGTGCCCACAGAACCTACGAGCAGTACTTC.